These 30 T cell receptor beta chains came from one sample sequenced in a study of regulatory T cells in long-lasting Graves disease. Sequencing libraries for TCR beta were prepared with iRepertoire HTBI primers and Arm-PCR of CDR3 regions. TCRdb re-analysed the multiplex PCR reads in MiXCR, keeping a single row per CDR3 protein. The repertoire consists of more than 350,000 distinct CDR3 sequences, with 14% to 15% occurring once and the leading ten covering 16%. Documented time point: newly diagnosed GD, antithyroid drugs for less than 3 months. From RNA extracted from PBMCs, the TCR library was made. These data are also associated with another study on T cells in Graves' hyperthyroidism and ophthalmopathy.

This specimen was peripheral blood mononuclear cells (PBMCs), taken at new diagnosis, from a patient treated with antithyroid drugs. The receptors were gathered from a woman in her 30s with Graves disease.

This clonotype was counted ten times or more. The CDR3 protein is CASSDGQGIQPQHF. In DNA form, the CDR3 reads TGTGCCAGCAGCGATGGACAGGGGATTCAGCCCCAGCATTTT. The genes are TRBV5-8 and TRBJ1-5; 9 bases agree with TRBD1. Germline CDR1 is SGHTS and CDR2 is YDEGEE. The ends lost 4 bases at V and 6 bases at J; junction bases unmatched: 5. The CDR3 loop spans 14 amino acids.

The V and J genes are TRBV19 and TRBJ2-1; D is unresolved. Trimming took off 1 base at V and 8 bases at J, with 6 bases between the two ends. The CDR3 spans 12 residues. Germline assignment: CDR1 LNHDA and CDR2 SQIVND (reference sequence). CDR3 region: CASSIAGDEQFF. CDR3 sequence (DNA): TGTGCCAGTAGTATAGCCGGTGATGAGCAGTTCTTC.

This clonotype appeared many times. This chain uses TRBV7-9 with TRBJ2-5; D is perhaps TRBD2 (5 bases). Trimming shortened V by 6 bases and J by 3 bases, and 8 bases separated the two germline ends. The CDR3 runs 12 residues. Germline CDR1 is SEHNR and CDR2 is FQNEAQ (reference sequence). CDR3 sequence reads: CASRRAEETQYF. For the CDR3, the DNA is TGTGCCAGCAGGAGGGCAGAAGAGACCCAGTACTTC. Based on the CDR3 plus reference TRBV7-9 and TRBJ2-5, the full variable domain is DTGVSQNPRHKITKRGQNVTFRCDPISEHNRLYWYRQTLGQGPEFLTYFQNEAQLEKSRLLSDRFSAERPKGSFSTLEIQRTEQGDSAMYLCASRRAEETQYFGPGTRLLVL.

This clonotype was observed many times. This sequence joins TRBV12-3 or TRBV12-4 and TRBJ1-5; TRBD1 is a possible D gene (5 bases). This CDR3 is 14 amino acids long. Trimming removed 4 bases from V and 6 bases from J, with 13 bases in between. The chain's CDR3 is CASSYRQGGQPQHF. The CDR3 region has the DNA TGTGCCAGCAGTTACAGGCAGGGCGGTCAGCCCCAGCATTTT.

This clonotype was counted ten times or more. The genes are TRBV18 and TRBJ1-1; no firm D call. The length of the CDR3 is 16 residues. Germline CDR1 and CDR2: KGHSH and LQKENI. The germline V and J ends were trimmed by 2 bases and 1 base, with 14 bases remaining between them. The CDR3 nucleotides read TGTGCCAGCTCACCAATCAGGCTCTCACAGAACACTGAAGCTTTCTTT. Translated, it gives CASSPIRLSQNTEAFF.

This clonotype was observed a few times. The chain combines TRBV6-1 with TRBJ2-2, with 10 positions matching TRBD1. Germline CDR1 MNHNS, CDR2 SASEGT. The CDR3 covers 17 residues. V shed 4 bases and J 3 bases; nucleotides not matched to a gene: 8. CDR3 nucleotides: TGTGCCAGCAGTGGACCGGGACAGGGGACCTACACCGGGGAGCTGTTTTTT. Encoded protein: CASSGPGQGTYTGELFF.

This clonotype was seen many times. The V call is TRBV20-1, the J call TRBJ2-1; D call uncertain. The length of the CDR3 is 12 residues. Germline CDR1 reads DFQATT; CDR2 reads SNEGSKA (reference sequence). V gave up 1 base and J gave up 3 bases, with 4 bases separating them. The CDR3 DNA reads TGCAGTGCTAGAGCGCGCTACAATGAGCAGTTCTTC. Its translation: CSARARYNEQFF.

This clonotype was observed many times. The V and J genes are TRBV30 and TRBJ2-7; D uncertain. V dropped 0 bases and J dropped 2 bases, with 5 bases sitting between them. The V gene's germline CDR1 is GTSNPN and CDR2 SVGIG (reference sequence). This CDR3 is 12 amino acids long. Here the CDR3 reads CAWSVGTYEQYF. In DNA form, the CDR3 reads TGTGCCTGGAGTGTGGGCACCTACGAGCAGTACTTC.

This clonotype was counted at least ten times. The CDR3 bases are TGTGCCAGCAGGCTAGCGACCCGATCCTACGAGCAGTACTTC. This translates into CASRLATRSYEQYF. This rearrangement joins TRBV12-3 or TRBV12-4 to TRBJ2-7, with D tentatively TRBD2 (6 bases). The CDR3 has 14 amino acids. V was cut by 6 bases and J by 1 base, with 13 bases left in between.

Ten or more counts support this clonotype. The chain is built from TRBV28 and TRBJ2-6, with D tentatively TRBD2 (7 bases). Deletions cut 4 bases from V and 3 bases from J, with 16 bases between. CDR1 is MDHEN and CDR2 is SYDVKM in the germline V gene. The CDR3 consists of 17 residues. CDR3 protein: CASSSPGGQGGANVLTF. DNA for the CDR3: TGTGCCAGCAGTTCCCCCGGGGGGCAGGGTGGGGCCAACGTCCTGACTTTC.

V gene TRBV19 combines with J gene TRBJ2-5, with TRBD2 matching 8 bases. Per germline, CDR1 LNHDA and CDR2 SQIVND (reference sequence). V lost 6 bases, J lost 5 bases, and 11 bases stayed unmatched. The CDR3 runs 15 residues. The CDR3 nucleotides read TGTGCCAGTAGACCCACCGGGCGCGGGAGGGAGACCCAGTACTTC. As protein: CASRPTGRGRETQYF.

The DNA of the CDR3 is TGTGCCACCAGCAGCGGGGGGCATTTTAACTATGGCTACACCTTC. Its protein product is CATSSGGHFNYGYTF. The chain has TRBV15 and TRBJ1-2; a weak D match, TRBD1 (6 bases). Per germline, CDR1 LNHNV and CDR2 YYDKDF (reference sequence). The CDR3 is 15 amino acids. The V end lost 3 bases, the J end lost 1 base, and 12 bases lay between the germline ends.

This clonotype has only a few counts. The V and J genes are TRBV27 and TRBJ2-4; D might be TRBD1 or TRBD2, each matching 5 bases. In germline, CDR1 is MNHEY, CDR2 SMNVEV (reference sequence). V lost 4 bases and J lost 0, with 10 bases in between. The CDR3 is made up of 15 amino acids. The CDR3, as DNA: TGTGCCAGCAGTTCCAGGGAGTTAGCCAAAAACATTCAGTACTTC. Protein: CASSSRELAKNIQYF.

V usage is TRBV13 and J usage is TRBJ1-1, with a weak D call TRBD1 (5 bases). This CDR3 spans 13 amino acids. V was cut by 5 bases and J by 6 bases, with 13 bases left in between. Germline V gives CDR1 PRHDT, CDR2 FYEKMQ (reference sequence). CDR3 in amino acids: CASSPRGISEAFF. CDR3 nucleotides: TGTGCCAGCAGCCCCCGGGGGATCTCTGAAGCTTTCTTT.

This clonotype was seen at least ten times. The chain carries TRBV7-9 and TRBJ1-5, with D perhaps TRBD1 (5 bases). V was trimmed by 6 bases and J by 6 bases, leaving 18 bases between them. CDR3 length: 15 residues. Looked up from germline, CDR1 is SEHNR and CDR2 is FQNEAQ (reference sequence). The CDR3 reads CASSPQGVQGQPQHF. The CDR3, as DNA: TGTGCCAGCAGTCCCCAGGGAGTCCAGGGTCAGCCCCAGCATTTT.

The V and J genes are TRBV20-1 and TRBJ2-1; maybe TRBD1 (6 bases). CDR1 and CDR2 (germline): DFQATT, SNEGSKA (reference sequence). The CDR3 contains 15 residues. V lost 0 bases to trimming and J lost 3 bases, with 12 bases between them. CDR3 DNA: TGCAGTGCTAGAGATTGGACAGAGAGCTACAATGAGCAGTTCTTC. This encodes CSARDWTESYNEQFF.

The chain combines TRBV19 with TRBJ2-3; D could derive from TRBD1 or TRBD2 (6 bases each). The germline CDR1 and CDR2 sequences are LNHDA and SQIVND (reference sequence). CDR3 length equals 14 residues. Trimming took 9 bases from V and 0 from J, leaving 13 bases between them. CDR3: CARGGYPSTDTQYF. CDR3 sequence (DNA): TGTGCCAGGGGGGGCTATCCTAGCACAGATACGCAGTATTTT.

This clonotype was counted only a few times. V gene TRBV7-9 combines with J gene TRBJ2-6; D not certain. The ends were cut back, 1 base at V and 0 bases at J, with 16 bases in the middle. The CDR3 runs to 19 residues. The germline CDR1 and CDR2 sequences are SEHNR and FQNEAQ (reference sequence). CDR3 sequence: CASSLEAGFTHSGANVLTF. CDR3 nucleotides: TGTGCCAGCAGCTTAGAGGCAGGCTTCACTCACTCTGGGGCCAACGTCCTGACTTTC.

This clonotype was detected ten times or more. This chain uses TRBV20-1 with TRBJ2-7, with 7 nucleotides matching TRBD1. This CDR3 comprises 12 residues. The V gene's germline CDR1 is DFQATT and CDR2 SNEGSKA (reference sequence). The CDR3 bases are TGCAGCGGAAGGACAGGAGTCTACGAGCAGTACTTC. Translating it yields CSGRTGVYEQYF.

This clonotype was seen at least ten times. The V gene is TRBV5-1, the J gene TRBJ2-2; no reliable D call. The CDR3 runs 19 residues. From germline, CDR1 is SGHRS and CDR2 YFSETQ. With 0 bases removed from V and 1 base from J, the gap between germline ends came to 19 bases. The CDR3 DNA reads TGCGCCAGCAGCTTGGCCGGCCGGCCCTCTCTCCGGAACACCGGGGAGCTGTTTTTT. Its translation: CASSLAGRPSLRNTGELFF.

This clonotype was detected a few times. V usage is TRBV4-1 and J usage is TRBJ1-1, with unresolved D. In germline, CDR1 is MGHRA, CDR2 YSYEKL. Trimming took off 2 bases at V and 5 bases at J, with 12 bases between the two ends. This CDR3 is 14 amino acids long. The CDR3 nucleotides are TGCGCCAGCAGCCAACTAGGCCTTGGAACTGAAGCTTTCTTT. Amino acids: CASSQLGLGTEAFF.

This clonotype was recorded at least ten times. V is TRBV12-3 or TRBV12-4 and J is TRBJ2-1, with TRBD1 identical over 9 bases. Germline trimming cut 5 bases from V and 7 bases from J; bases unmatched to any gene: 15. The CDR3 has 17 amino acids. DNA of the CDR3: TGTGCCAGCAGTCCCCAAATCCCGGGACAGGGTGCTAATGAGCAGTTCTTC. This encodes CASSPQIPGQGANEQFF.

The chain employs TRBV24-1 and TRBJ2-7, with 8 bases matching TRBD1. This CDR3 is built from 15 residues. Per germline, CDR1 KGHDR and CDR2 SFDVKD. V shed 6 bases, J shed 2 bases, and the junction held 8 bases outside the gene matches. Here the CDR3 DNA reads TGTGCCACCAGTAGCCTAGAGACAGGGGCCTACGAGCAGTACTTC. Translated, it gives CATSSLETGAYEQYF.

This clonotype was detected only a few times. This chain uses TRBV20-1 with TRBJ1-4; D call uncertain. Trimming took 0 bases from V and 3 from J, leaving 11 bases between them. The CDR3 is made up of 15 amino acids. Germline V gives CDR1 DFQATT, CDR2 SNEGSKA (reference sequence). The DNA for the CDR3 is TGCAGTGCTAGAGATCCCAGTCTATCTAATGAAAAACTGTTTTTT. This translates into CSARDPSLSNEKLFF.

In this sample, this clonotype turned up many times. This chain connects TRBV13 to TRBJ2-7; 8 nucleotides align to TRBD1. Germline trimming cut 5 bases from V and 5 bases from J; bases unmatched to any gene: 8. Germline CDR1 and CDR2: PRHDT and FYEKMQ (reference sequence). The CDR3 has 14 residues. CDR3 DNA: TGTGCCAGCAGCCACGGACAGGGCAGGGACGAGCAGTACTTC. It specifies CASSHGQGRDEQYF.

The table lists this clonotype with a few counts. The V call is TRBV19, the J call TRBJ2-1; 8 bases align to TRBD2. This CDR3 comprises 19 residues. CDR1 and CDR2 (germline): LNHDA, SQIVND (reference sequence). V lost 3 bases, J lost 8 bases, and 21 bases stayed unmatched. The CDR3 DNA reads TGTGCCAGTAGTATCGGACTAGCCGGTGGGAGCGGGAGAGAATATGAGCAGTTCTTC. Encoded protein: CASSIGLAGGSGREYEQFF.

This clonotype was detected many times. The CDR3 DNA sequence: TGTGCCAGCGGGGGGTCAGAGACCCAGTACTTC. Protein product: CASGGSETQYF. This chain connects TRBV12-3 or TRBV12-4 to TRBJ2-5; tentative D call: TRBD2 (6 bases). V lost 8 bases to trimming and J lost 4 bases, with 8 bases between them. This CDR3 comprises 11 residues.

This clonotype was observed a handful of times. The rearrangement uses TRBV11-2 and TRBJ2-2; 9 bases map to TRBD1. Looked up from germline, CDR1 is SGHAT and CDR2 is FQNNGV. J was trimmed by 6 bases and V by 3 bases; bases with no gene match: 14. The CDR3 loop spans 18 amino acids. CDR3 sequence (DNA): TGTGCCAGCAGCTTCCTCAAGCTGGGACAGGGACTGGCCGGGGAGCTGTTTTTT. Encoded protein: CASSFLKLGQGLAGELFF.

This clonotype has a count of ten or more. The rearrangement joins TRBV6-1 to TRBJ1-1; D perhaps matches TRBD1 (6 bases). V lost 6 bases and J lost 4, with 15 bases in between. This CDR3 has 14 residues. Germline values: CDR1 MNHNS, CDR2 SASEGT. The CDR3 here is CASSLGGGGTEAFF. The CDR3 DNA sequence: TGTGCCAGCAGCCTGGGGGGCGGGGGCACTGAAGCTTTCTTT.

This clonotype was found many times. The chain links TRBV20-1 to TRBJ2-5, with D unclear. The CDR3 loop spans 14 amino acids. Germline loops: CDR1 DFQATT, CDR2 SNEGSKA (reference sequence). The V gene lost 0 bases and the J gene lost 5 bases, with 13 bases spanning the gap. CDR3 loop: CSARDPGGFETQYF. CDR3 nucleotides: TGCAGTGCTAGAGACCCTGGTGGGTTCGAGACCCAGTACTTC.